This T cell receptor (beta chain) was captured by sequencing in a study of shared clonotypes between healthy human individuals. V was clipped by 9 bases and J by 3 bases, with 12 bases between them. This CDR3 comprises 13 residues. From germline, CDR1 is LNHDA and CDR2 SQIVND (reference sequence). The study's findings and limits: Rarefaction showed sorted-subset sequencing was incomplete despite large depth. The expectation was that sequencing depth would affect clonotype sharing among donors. The study generally estimated greater richness for naive than memory subsets.

For every subset, genomic DNA was evenly distributed across several immunoSEQ plates. The assay was immunoSEQ multiplex PCR, and TCRdb's table has in-frame clones only and misses some. The table shows under 2.5 million clones, with 85% to 95% occurring only once. Points on this clone: Its antigen is currently unknown.

What was sequenced was naive CD4+ T cells from PBMCs. Sample subset: CD45RA+ positively selected. V and J are TRBV19 and TRBJ2-4; D is perhaps TRBD1 (6 bases). The sequence derives from a man between 18 and 29 years old in good health. Some clones in this sample may be carry-over from other donors' samples. The CDR3 reads CASPDRDKNIQYF. CDR3 bases: TGTGCCAGCCCGGACAGAGACAAAAACATTCAGTACTTC.